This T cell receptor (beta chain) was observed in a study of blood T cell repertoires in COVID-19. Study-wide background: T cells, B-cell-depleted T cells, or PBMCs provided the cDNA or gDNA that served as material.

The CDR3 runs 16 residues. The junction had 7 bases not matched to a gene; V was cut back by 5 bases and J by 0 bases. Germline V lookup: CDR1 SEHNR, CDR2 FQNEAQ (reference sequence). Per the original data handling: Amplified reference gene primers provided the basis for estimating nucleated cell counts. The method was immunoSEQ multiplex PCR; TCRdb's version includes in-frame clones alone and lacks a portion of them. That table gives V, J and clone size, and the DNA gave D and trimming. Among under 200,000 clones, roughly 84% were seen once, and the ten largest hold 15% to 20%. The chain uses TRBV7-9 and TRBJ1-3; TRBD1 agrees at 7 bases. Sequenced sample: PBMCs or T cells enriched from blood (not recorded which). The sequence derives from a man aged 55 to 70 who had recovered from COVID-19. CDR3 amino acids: CASSNAWDSSGNTIYF. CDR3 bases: TGTGCCAGCAGCAACGCCTGGGACAGCTCTGGAAACACCATATATTTT.